The 23 T cell receptor beta chains below were found in one sample sequenced in a study of blood T cell repertoires in COVID-19. Data came from immunoSEQ multiplex PCR; TCRdb stores just in-frame clones and leaves some out. The table records approximately 190,000 clones, around 83% of them present only once. What was sequenced was peripheral blood. Receptor source: a woman between 40 and 55 years old with acute or convalescent COVID-19.

The V gene is TRBV7-2, the J gene TRBJ1-5; D is uncertain. Germline CDR1 is SGHTA and CDR2 is FQGNSA. The CDR3 consists of 14 residues. V dropped 4 bases and J dropped 5 bases, with 12 bases sitting between them. The DNA for the CDR3 is TGTGCCAGCAGCTCAAGACAAGCTTATCAGCCCCAGCATTTT. Encoded protein: CASSSRQAYQPQHF.

The V call is TRBV4-1, the J call TRBJ1-6, with D perhaps TRBD1 (6 bases). Germline CDR1 MGHRA, CDR2 YSYEKL. V lost 1 base and J lost 7, with 14 bases in between. This CDR3 has 16 amino acids. CDR3 sequence (DNA): TGCGCCAGCAGCCAAGCAACAGGGCTTCGGAATTCACCCCTCCACTTT. As protein: CASSQATGLRNSPLHF.

This clone has more than one count but fewer than ten. The CDR3 coding sequence is TGCAGTGCTAGGATCGGGACAGGGGAGTACTTC. It yields the protein CSARIGTGEYF. This chain links TRBV20-1 with TRBJ2-7, with 10 positions matching TRBD1. The J segment lost 11 bases and the V segment lost 3 bases, leaving 4 bases of the junction unmatched. The CDR3 totals 11 residues. Germline CDR1 reads DFQATT; CDR2 reads SNEGSKA (reference sequence).

This chain uses TRBV2 with TRBJ1-1; TRBD1 might be the D (6 bases). Trimming removed 10 bases at V and 4 bases at J, with 16 bases between. CDR3 size: 13 residues. Germline CDR1 is SNHLY and CDR2 is FYNNEI. This CDR3 reads CANLRRDITEAFF. The DNA for the CDR3 is TGTGCCAACCTCAGAAGGGACATCACTGAAGCTTTCTTT.

The chain couples TRBV5-1 to TRBJ2-7; maybe TRBD1 (6 bases). The CDR3 sequence is 15 residues long. Germline loops: CDR1 SGHRS, CDR2 YFSETQ. Between the trimmed V and J ends, which lost 0 bases and 0 bases, there was a span of 10 bases. The CDR3 loop is CASSLGQGISYEQYF. In DNA form, the CDR3 reads TGCGCCAGCAGCTTGGGGCAGGGGATCTCCTACGAGCAGTACTTC.

The V gene is TRBV5-6, the J gene TRBJ1-3; TRBD1 is a possible D gene (5 bases). The V gene lost 3 bases and the J gene lost 4 bases, with 5 bases spanning the gap. The CDR3 totals 12 residues. CDR1 and CDR2 from the germline V gene are SGHDT and YYEEEE. The CDR3, as DNA: TGTGCCAGCAGCTCAGGGGGAAACACCATATATTTT. Translated: CASSSGGNTIYF.

The gene calls are TRBV7-6 and TRBJ2-5; possibly TRBD2 for D (6 bases). Trimming cost V 5 bases and J 5 bases, with 18 bases left between them. There are 15 residues in the CDR3. Germline V gene sequence: CDR1 SGHVS, CDR2 FNYEAQ. CDR3 protein: CASSPAGPRGETQYF. The CDR3 DNA is TGTGCCAGCAGCCCAGCGGGCCCTCGAGGCGAGACCCAGTACTTC.

Worth noting for this clone: Germline and junction disagree at one end, which may indicate a read error. The CDR3 loop is CASSEAPFYSGF. CDR3 nucleotide sequence: TGTGCCAGCAGTGAAGCTCCTTTCTACAGTGGCTTT. J is TRBJ1-1 and V is TRBV2; D unresolved. The CDR3 covers 12 residues. Germline V CDR1 and CDR2: SNHLY, FYNNEI.

The chain uses TRBV5-1 and TRBJ2-3; the D gene is possibly TRBD1 (6 bases). Trimming cost V 4 bases and J 2 bases, with 11 bases left between them. Germline V CDR1 and CDR2: SGHRS, YFSETQ. This CDR3 spans 14 amino acids. Here the CDR3 DNA reads TGCGCCAGCAGCGGTCAGGGGACCACAGATACGCAGTATTTT. Amino acid sequence: CASSGQGTTDTQYF.

The chain recombines TRBV30 with TRBJ2-5, with 12 positions matching TRBD2. CDR3 size: 15 residues. Losses at the gene ends were 4 bases for V and 5 bases for J; bases not matched to a gene: 8. Germline V gene data show CDR1 as GTSNPN and CDR2 as SVGIG (reference sequence). The CDR3 reads CAWKGLAGPWETQYF. The CDR3 bases are TGTGCCTGGAAGGGACTAGCGGGTCCCTGGGAGACCCAGTACTTC.

The V and J genes are TRBV4-1 and TRBJ2-7; D is perhaps TRBD1 (5 bases). The V gene lost 2 bases and the J gene lost 7 bases, with 21 bases spanning the gap. This CDR3 has 16 residues. Germline CDR1 reads MGHRA; CDR2 reads YSYEKL. The CDR3 here is CASSQLVGQGSGEQYF. In DNA form, the CDR3 reads TGCGCCAGCAGCCAACTAGTAGGGCAGGGATCGGGTGAGCAGTACTTC.

This clone was seen a handful of times. The chain combines TRBV19 with TRBJ1-4; 7 bases match TRBD1. CDR1 is LNHDA, CDR2 SQIVND, per germline (reference sequence). The J segment lost 4 bases and the V segment lost 7 bases, leaving 6 bases of the junction unmatched. The CDR3 sequence is 14 residues long. For the CDR3, the DNA is TGTGCCAGTAAGGCCGGGACAGTTAATGAAAAACTGTTTTTT. Protein sequence: CASKAGTVNEKLFF.

This chain joins TRBV5-6 and TRBJ2-5; tentative D call: TRBD1 (5 bases). This CDR3 contains 12 residues. The V gene lost 1 base and the J gene lost 4 bases, with 5 bases spanning the gap. The germline V gene has CDR1 SGHDT and CDR2 YYEEEE. Written as DNA, the CDR3 is TGTGCCAGCAGCTTGCAGGGAGAGACCCAGTACTTC. It yields the protein CASSLQGETQYF.

Of note for this clone: Mismatch with germline at one junction end may stem from a read error. The V call is TRBV7-7, the J call TRBJ1-5; 8 bases match TRBD1. CDR1 is SSHAT and CDR2 is FNYEAQ in the germline V gene (reference sequence). The CDR3 is made up of 14 amino acids. CDR3 bases: TGTGCTAGCAGCTCCTCACAGGGGGATCAGCCCCAGCATTTT. Translating gives CASSSSQGDQPQHF.

The rearrangement uses TRBV3-1 (or the pseudogene TRBV3-2) and TRBJ2-5; D may be TRBD1 (5 bases). CDR3 length equals 16 residues. Germline CDR1 is LGHDT and CDR2 is YNNKEL (reference sequence). Between the trimmed V and J ends, which lost 0 bases and 1 base, there was a span of 12 bases. Here the CDR3 reads CASSQDFWQGQETQYF. The DNA of the CDR3 is TGTGCCAGCAGCCAAGATTTTTGGCAGGGCCAAGAGACCCAGTACTTC.

This clone has only one observation. The chain is built from TRBV5-1 and TRBJ2-1; 9 bases fit TRBD2. The J segment lost 10 bases and the V segment lost 4 bases, leaving 12 bases of the junction unmatched. Germline loops: CDR1 SGHRS, CDR2 YFSETQ. The CDR3 loop spans 15 amino acids. This CDR3 reads CASSPSRGGLGEQFF. In nucleotides, the CDR3 is TGCGCCAGCAGCCCTTCGCGGGGGGGCCTCGGGGAGCAGTTCTTC.

This clone showed up just a few times. The junction does not match germline at one end; this may be a read error. The chain is built from TRBV28 and TRBJ1-6, with 8 bases aligning to TRBD1. The germline gives CDR1 MDHEN, CDR2 SYDVKM. This CDR3 is built from 12 residues. The chain's CDR3 is CASSPGGAITSF. CDR3 sequence (DNA): TGTGCCAGCAGTCCAGGGGGCGCGATTACTTCTTTT.

The chain carries TRBV7-6 and TRBJ2-1, with TRBD1 matching over 10 bases. Germline trimming cut 1 base from V and 2 bases from J; bases unmatched to any gene: 5. Per the germline V gene, CDR1 is SGHVS and CDR2 is FNYEAQ. The CDR3 is 17 residues long. CDR3 protein: CASSLGTGGGPYNEQFF. The DNA of the CDR3 is TGTGCCAGCAGCTTAGGGACAGGGGGAGGACCCTACAATGAGCAGTTCTTC.

This rearrangement joins TRBV5-1 to TRBJ2-2, with D possibly being TRBD2 (6 bases). Trimming shortened V by 1 base and J by 1 base, and 14 bases separated the two germline ends. Looked up from germline, CDR1 is SGHRS and CDR2 is YFSETQ. The CDR3 totals 17 residues. The CDR3 coding sequence is TGCGCCAGCAGCTTGTACCGGGAGTTACTGAACACCGGGGAGCTGTTTTTT. As protein: CASSLYRELLNTGELFF. The full variable domain, rest sourced from reference TRBV5-1 and TRBJ2-2, is KAGVTQTPRYLIKTRGQQVTLSCSPISGHRSVSWYQQTPGQGLQFLFEYFSETQRNKGNFPGRFSGRQFSNSRSEMNVSTLELGDSALYLCASSLYRELLNTGELFFGEGSRLTVL.

J is TRBJ1-2 and V is TRBV7-8, with TRBD1 as a possible D gene (6 bases). Trimming shortened V by 3 bases and J by 2 bases, and 13 bases separated the two germline ends. The CDR3 covers 15 residues. Germline CDR1 reads SGHVS; CDR2 reads FQNEAQ. The CDR3 sequence is CASSFLQGTNYGYTF. CDR3 nucleotide sequence: TGTGCCAGCAGCTTTCTACAGGGAACGAACTATGGCTACACCTTC.

The rearrangement links TRBV2 to TRBJ1-5, with a weak D call TRBD1 (6 bases). Germline CDR1 is SNHLY and CDR2 is FYNNEI. The CDR3 extends over 14 amino acids. Trimming stripped 9 bases from V and 2 bases from J, with 14 bases between. This chain's CDR3 is CASKQGPGNQPQHF. In nucleotides, the CDR3 is TGTGCCAGTAAACAGGGACCTGGCAATCAGCCCCAGCATTTT.

This clone was seen just once. The chain is built from TRBV28 and TRBJ1-1; D uncertain. CDR1 is MDHEN and CDR2 is SYDVKM in the germline V gene. V shed 5 bases and J shed 1 base, with 11 bases lying between them. The CDR3 is made up of 14 amino acids. The CDR3 DNA is TGTGCCAGCAGTGACAAGTACCCGAACACTGAAGCTTTCTTT. Its protein is CASSDKYPNTEAFF. The full variable domain, its missing parts supplied by reference TRBV28 and TRBJ1-1, is DVKVTQSSRYLVKRTGEKVFLECVQDMDHENMFWYRQDPGLGLRLIYFSYDVKMKEKGDIPEGYSVSREKKERFSLILESASTNQTSMYLCASSDKYPNTEAFFGQGTRLTVV.

This chain's CDR3 is CASSPMGRSSGYTF. CDR3 coding DNA: TGTGCCAGCAGCCCGATGGGGAGGTCGAGTGGCTACACCTTC. The V gene is TRBV5-4, the J gene TRBJ1-2; D ambiguous. The CDR3 contains 14 residues. The V end lost 4 bases, the J end lost 7 bases, and 17 bases lay between the germline ends. The germline V gene encodes CDR1 SGHNT and CDR2 YYREEE (reference sequence).